A selection of T cell receptor beta chains follows, all from one sample in a study of identical twins. In TCRdb, the 5' RACE reads were re-called with MiXCR into one record per CDR3 protein. The sample yields 410,000 or so distinct CDR3 sequences, around 20% seen once. The sample was naive T cells sorted from blood. Receptors were obtained from a man between 45 and 60 years old in good health. Each CDR3 is given with its conserved first and last residue. A D gene is named only where the DNA matches it firmly. Clone size is given for some rows only: seen once, a few or many times, or a class if the clone is expanded.

D	size	V	J	CDR3	DNA
.	.	TRBV4-3	TRBJ1-1	CASSQSIDRRTEAFF	TGCGCCAGCAGCCAATCGATCGACAGGAGGACTGAAGCTTTCTTT
.	many	TRBV20-1	TRBJ2-7	CSARDWSGSYEQYF	TGCAGTGCTAGAGATTGGAGCGGGTCCTACGAGCAGTACTTC
TRBD2	.	TRBV20-1	TRBJ2-1	CSARPLRGLAGGSSYNEQFF	TGCAGTGCTAGACCCTTAAGGGGACTAGCGGGAGGGTCCTCCTACAATGAGCAGTTCTTC
TRBD1	few	TRBV6-2/TRBV6-3	TRBJ2-7	CASRFVTGEREQYF	TGTGCCAGCCGATTTGTGACAGGGGAACGCGAGCAGTACTTC
.	few	TRBV4-1	TRBJ2-7	CASSQVAGTYEQYF	TGCGCCAGCAGCCAAGTCGCGGGAACCTACGAGCAGTACTTC
.	many	TRBV20-1	TRBJ1-5	CSARDRWQQPSNQPQHF	TGCAGTGCTAGAGATAGGTGGCAGCAACCTAGCAATCAGCCCCAGCATTTT
TRBD2	few	TRBV12-3/TRBV12-4	TRBJ2-7	CASQLAGGPGDYEQYF	TGTGCCAGCCAACTAGCGGGGGGGCCTGGGGACTACGAGCAGTACTTC
.	.	TRBV7-2	TRBJ2-3	CASSLAVPGAGTQYF	TGTGCCAGCAGCTTAGCGGTCCCGGGGGCGGGTACGCAGTATTTT
.	.	TRBV14	TRBJ2-7	CASRQALPLNGFEQYF	TGTGCCAGCAGACAAGCCCTTCCCCTCAATGGCTTCGAGCAGTACTTC
.	many	TRBV12-3/TRBV12-4	TRBJ2-1	CASSLYGVGHSYNEQFF	TGTGCCAGCAGTTTATACGGGGTTGGCCACTCCTACAATGAGCAGTTCTTC
.	many	TRBV27	TRBJ2-3	CASSLGGLRSTDTQYF	TGTGCCAGCAGTTTGGGGGGGCTGCGGAGCACAGATACGCAGTATTTT
.	many	TRBV20-1	TRBJ2-1	CSAGRRGHEQFF	TGCAGTGCTGGGAGGAGGGGGCATGAGCAGTTCTTC
.	.	TRBV20-1	TRBJ1-5	CSARQAYSNQPQHF	TGCAGTGCTCGACAGGCTTATAGCAATCAGCCCCAGCATTTT
TRBD1	.	TRBV6-4	TRBJ1-5	CTSSADRDHQPQHF	TGTACCAGCAGTGCCGACAGGGACCATCAGCCCCAGCATTTT
.	many	TRBV7-2	TRBJ1-5	CASSLEFGRYNQPQHF	TGTGCCAGCAGCTTAGAATTCGGCAGATACAATCAGCCCCAGCATTTT
TRBD2	few	TRBV20-1	TRBJ2-3	CSARDPTSGGSSFTDTQYF	TGCAGTGCTAGAGATCCAACTAGCGGGGGCTCTTCATTCACAGATACGCAGTATTTT
TRBD2	many	TRBV6-2/TRBV6-3	TRBJ2-7	CASSDLTSGLHYEQYF	TGTGCCAGCAGTGACTTGACTAGCGGCTTGCACTACGAGCAGTACTTC
.	few	TRBV7-8	TRBJ1-6	CASTQSRTLNSPLHF	TGTGCCAGCACCCAATCCCGGACGCTTAATTCACCCCTCCACTTT
TRBD1	once	TRBV2	TRBJ2-7	CASRGGQVWYEQYF	TGTGCCAGCAGGGGCGGACAGGTTTGGTACGAGCAGTACTTC
TRBD1	many	TRBV4-1	TRBJ2-7	CASSIGTVDSYEQYF	TGCGCCAGCAGCATTGGGACAGTCGATTCCTACGAGCAGTACTTC
TRBD2	many	TRBV18	TRBJ2-7	CASSPSLAGGEEQYF	TGTGCCAGCTCCCCTTCACTAGCGGGAGGGGAAGAGCAGTACTTC
TRBD1	many	TRBV29-1	TRBJ2-7	CSAGTGRNYEQYF	TGCAGCGCTGGGACAGGGAGAAACTACGAGCAGTACTTC
.	.	TRBV29-1	TRBJ2-2	CSVEVPTGRDSGELFF	TGCAGCGTTGAAGTACCCACGGGTAGAGATAGCGGGGAGCTGTTTTTT
TRBD1	many	TRBV28	TRBJ2-5	CASSLPSTGASGETQYF	TGTGCCAGCAGTTTACCCTCGACAGGGGCCTCAGGAGAGACCCAGTACTTC
.	few	TRBV5-1	TRBJ1-2	CASSSQGWNYGYTF	TGCGCCAGCAGCTCGCAGGGGTGGAACTATGGCTACACCTTC
.	few	TRBV4-1	TRBJ2-3	CASSQIVVDTQYF	TGCGCCAGCAGCCAAATAGTGGTAGATACGCAGTATTTT
.	.	TRBV7-9	TRBJ2-3	CASSGSFGDGDTDTQYF	TGTGCCAGCAGCGGATCCTTTGGGGACGGTGACACAGATACGCAGTATTTT
TRBD1	.	TRBV18	TRBJ2-7	CASSSDRVVSSYEQYF	TGTGCCAGCTCCTCAGACAGGGTCGTCAGCTCCTACGAGCAGTACTTC
.	.	TRBV7-9	TRBJ2-1	CASSLVYRVDEQFF	TGTGCCAGCAGCTTAGTTTACAGGGTGGATGAGCAGTTCTTC
.	few	TRBV10-3	TRBJ2-7	CAISAGSSYEQYF	TGTGCCATCAGTGCAGGGAGCTCCTACGAGCAGTACTTC
.	few	TRBV7-6	TRBJ2-5	CASSYGSGVRETQYF	TGTGCCAGCAGCTATGGATCAGGGGTTAGGGAGACCCAGTACTTC
TRBD1	.	TRBV5-1	TRBJ1-2	CASSSGTGRGYGYTF	TGCGCCAGCAGCTCCGGGACAGGGAGGGGATATGGCTACACCTTC
TRBD2	.	TRBV15	TRBJ2-1	CATSRDHSGGLQNEQFF	TGTGCCACCAGCAGAGATCATAGCGGGGGGCTTCAAAATGAGCAGTTCTTC
.	.	TRBV9	TRBJ2-1	CASSPWTETYNEQFF	TGTGCCAGCAGCCCGTGGACAGAGACCTACAATGAGCAGTTCTTC
TRBD1	few	TRBV29-1	TRBJ2-5	CSVDGRGQETQYF	TGCAGCGTTGATGGCAGGGGGCAAGAGACCCAGTACTTC
.	many	TRBV4-1	TRBJ2-1	CASSQALSDLLYNEQFF	TGCGCCAGCAGCCAAGCGCTTAGCGACCTTCTCTACAATGAGCAGTTCTTC
.	few	TRBV4-2	TRBJ1-1	CASSPGKEAFF	TGTGCCAGCAGCCCGGGAAAAGAAGCTTTCTTT
.	few	TRBV5-1	TRBJ2-2	CASSPGTTTGELFF	TGCGCCAGCAGCCCCGGGACGACGACCGGGGAGCTGTTTTTT
.	few	TRBV5-1	TRBJ2-5	CASSLALGGQETQYF	TGCGCCAGCAGCTTGGCCCTCGGGGGCCAAGAGACCCAGTACTTC
.	many	TRBV20-1	TRBJ2-3	CSARERGGVDTQYF	TGCAGTGCTAGAGAGAGAGGGGGGGTAGATACGCAGTATTTT
TRBD1	.	TRBV27	TRBJ2-5	CASRRDRGRETQYF	TGTGCCAGCAGAAGGGACAGGGGACGGGAGACCCAGTACTTC
.	few	TRBV6-5	TRBJ1-5	CASSYSRGDQPQHF	TGTGCCAGCAGTTACTCGCGGGGGGATCAGCCCCAGCATTTT
.	.	TRBV9	TRBJ2-7	CASSPGTPSYEQYF	TGTGCCAGCAGCCCAGGGACGCCTTCCTACGAGCAGTACTTC
.	.	TRBV6-2/TRBV6-3	TRBJ1-5	CASSSLGLQPQHF	TGTGCCAGCAGTTCTCTAGGACTACAGCCCCAGCATTTT
TRBD1	once	TRBV11-2	TRBJ2-6	CASSLRTGTFSGANVLTF	TGTGCCAGCAGCTTAAGGACAGGGACCTTCTCTGGGGCCAACGTCCTGACTTTC
TRBD2	many	TRBV5-6	TRBJ2-7	CASSLALGTSILHEQYF	TGTGCCAGCAGCTTGGCCCTCGGGACTAGCATTCTCCACGAGCAGTACTTC
TRBD1	many	TRBV5-1	TRBJ1-1	CASSKDRWGIMNTEAFF	TGCGCCAGCAGCAAGGACAGGTGGGGGATCATGAACACTGAAGCTTTCTTT